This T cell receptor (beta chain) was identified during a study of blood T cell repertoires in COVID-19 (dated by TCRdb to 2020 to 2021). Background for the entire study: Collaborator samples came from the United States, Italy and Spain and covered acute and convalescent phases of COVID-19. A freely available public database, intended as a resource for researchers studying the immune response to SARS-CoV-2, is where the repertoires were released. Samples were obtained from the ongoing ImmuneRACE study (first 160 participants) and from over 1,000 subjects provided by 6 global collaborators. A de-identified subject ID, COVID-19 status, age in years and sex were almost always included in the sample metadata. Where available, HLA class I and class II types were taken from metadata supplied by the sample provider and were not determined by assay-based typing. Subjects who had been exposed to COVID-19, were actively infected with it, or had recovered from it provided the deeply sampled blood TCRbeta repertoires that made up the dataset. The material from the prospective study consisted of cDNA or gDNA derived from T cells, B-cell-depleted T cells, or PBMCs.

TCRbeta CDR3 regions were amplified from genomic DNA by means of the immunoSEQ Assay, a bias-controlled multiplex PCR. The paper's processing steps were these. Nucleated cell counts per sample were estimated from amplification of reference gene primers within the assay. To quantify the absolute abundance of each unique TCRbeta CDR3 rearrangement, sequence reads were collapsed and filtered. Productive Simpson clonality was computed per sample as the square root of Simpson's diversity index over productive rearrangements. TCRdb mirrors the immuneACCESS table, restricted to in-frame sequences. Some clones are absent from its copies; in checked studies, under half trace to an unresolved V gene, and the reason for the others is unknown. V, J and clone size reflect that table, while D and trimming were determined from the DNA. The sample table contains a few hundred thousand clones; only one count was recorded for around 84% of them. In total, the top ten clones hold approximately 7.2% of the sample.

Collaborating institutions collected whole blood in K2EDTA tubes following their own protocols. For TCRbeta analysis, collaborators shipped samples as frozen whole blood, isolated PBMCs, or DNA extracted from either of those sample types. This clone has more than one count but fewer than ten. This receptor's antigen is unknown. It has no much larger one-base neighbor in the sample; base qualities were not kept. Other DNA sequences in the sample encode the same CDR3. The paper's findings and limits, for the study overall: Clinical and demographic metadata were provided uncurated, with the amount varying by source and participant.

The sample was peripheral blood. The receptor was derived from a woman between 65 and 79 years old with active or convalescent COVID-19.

The nucleotide sequence reads as follows: TGTGCCAGCAGCTTAGGGAGTCCTAACTATGGCTACACCTTC. It encodes CASSLGSPNYGYTF. The V and J segments used are TRBV5-6 and TRBJ1-2; no D gene can be assigned with confidence. From a lookup of the germline V gene, CDR1 and CDR2 are SGHDT and YYEEEE. The CDR3 goes from the cysteine to the phenylalanine over 14 residues. Only the CDR3 DNA is retained, 42 bases long and in frame from the first base. V and J lose 2 bases and 0 bases, and a span of 8 bases separates them. Where the CDR3 stops, the reference TRBV5-6 and TRBJ1-2 genes take over; the full variable domain is DAGVTQSPTHLIKTRGQQVTLRCSPKSGHDTVSWYQQALGQGPQFIFQYYEEEERQRGNFPDRFSGHQFPNYSSELNVNALLLGDSALYLCASSLGSPNYGYTFGSGTRLTVV.